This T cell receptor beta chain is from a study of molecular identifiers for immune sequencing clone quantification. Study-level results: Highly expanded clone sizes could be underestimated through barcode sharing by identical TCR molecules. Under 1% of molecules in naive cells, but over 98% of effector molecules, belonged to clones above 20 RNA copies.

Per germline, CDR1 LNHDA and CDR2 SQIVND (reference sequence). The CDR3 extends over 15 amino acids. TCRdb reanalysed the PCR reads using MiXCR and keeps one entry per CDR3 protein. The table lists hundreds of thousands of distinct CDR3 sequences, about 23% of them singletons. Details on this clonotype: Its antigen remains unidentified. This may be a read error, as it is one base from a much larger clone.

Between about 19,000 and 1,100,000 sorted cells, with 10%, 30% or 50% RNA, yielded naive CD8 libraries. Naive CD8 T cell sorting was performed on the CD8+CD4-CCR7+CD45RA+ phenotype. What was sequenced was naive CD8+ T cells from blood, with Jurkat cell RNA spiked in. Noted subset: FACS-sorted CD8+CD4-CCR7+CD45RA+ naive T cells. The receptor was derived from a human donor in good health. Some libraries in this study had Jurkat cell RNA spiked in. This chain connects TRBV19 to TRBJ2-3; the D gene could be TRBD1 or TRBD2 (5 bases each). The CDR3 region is CASSASGPNTNTQYF. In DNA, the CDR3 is TGTGCCAGTAGTGCATCGGGACCCAACACAAATACGCAGTATTTT.